This T cell receptor (beta chain) stems from a study of blood T cell repertoires in COVID-19. Study-level information: Spain, Italy and the United States supplied samples that represented acute and convalescent COVID-19. T cells, B-cell-depleted T cells, or PBMCs supplied cDNA or gDNA.

Per the germline V gene, CDR1 is LNHDA and CDR2 is SQIVND (reference sequence). Trimming cost V 6 bases and J 0 bases; bases outside gene matches: 5. This CDR3 has 16 residues. Original methodology: Counts of nucleated cells, estimated from reference gene primer amplification, were obtained. Measured with immunoSEQ multiplex PCR; TCRdb has only the in-frame clones, and not every one. V, J and clone size were drawn from that table, and D and trimming were deduced from the DNA. Of tens of thousands of clones listed, over 85% are singletons. The TCR comes from a man between 60 and 75 years old with acute or convalescent COVID-19. Sequencing was done on a sample of peripheral blood. This chain connects TRBV19 to TRBJ1-4; 9 bases match TRBD1. For the CDR3, the DNA is TGTGCCAGTAGGGACAGGGGAAGGGCAACTAATGAAAAACTGTTTTTT. Amino acids: CASRDRGRATNEKLFF.